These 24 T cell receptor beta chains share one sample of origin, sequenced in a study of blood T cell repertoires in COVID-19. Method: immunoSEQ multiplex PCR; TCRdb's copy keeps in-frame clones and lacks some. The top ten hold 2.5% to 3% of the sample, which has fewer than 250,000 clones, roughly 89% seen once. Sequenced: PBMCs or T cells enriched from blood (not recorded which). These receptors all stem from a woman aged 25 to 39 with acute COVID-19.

The CDR3 loop is CASSPRGQNYGYTF. The CDR3 bases are TGTGCCAGCAGTCCAAGGGGACAGAACTATGGCTACACCTTC. V and J are TRBV27 and TRBJ1-2, with 7 nucleotides matching TRBD1. The CDR3 sequence is 14 residues long. From germline, CDR1 is MNHEY and CDR2 SMNVEV (reference sequence). V was clipped by 5 bases and J by 2 bases; unmatched bases: 5.

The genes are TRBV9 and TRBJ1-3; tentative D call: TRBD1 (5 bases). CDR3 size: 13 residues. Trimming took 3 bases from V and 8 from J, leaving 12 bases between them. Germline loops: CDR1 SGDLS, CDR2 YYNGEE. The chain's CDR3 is CASSARRGDTIYF. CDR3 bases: TGTGCCAGCAGCGCCCGCCGGGGGGACACCATATATTTT.

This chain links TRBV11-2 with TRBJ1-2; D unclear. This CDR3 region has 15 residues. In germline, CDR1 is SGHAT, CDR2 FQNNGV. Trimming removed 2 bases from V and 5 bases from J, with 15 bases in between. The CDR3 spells CASSLTDYRRYGYTF. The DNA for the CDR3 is TGTGCCAGCAGCTTAACCGACTACCGTCGATATGGCTACACCTTC.

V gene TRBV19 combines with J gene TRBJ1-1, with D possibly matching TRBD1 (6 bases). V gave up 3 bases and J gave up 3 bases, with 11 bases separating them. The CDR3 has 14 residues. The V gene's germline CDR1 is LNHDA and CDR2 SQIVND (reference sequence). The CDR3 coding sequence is TGTGCCAGTAGTATCAGGGGACGGGACACTGAAGCTTTCTTT. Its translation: CASSIRGRDTEAFF.

DNA for the CDR3: TGTGCTAGTGGTTTGCCGCCTAGGGACTTCTACACTGAAGCTTTCTTT. Translated, it gives CASGLPPRDFYTEAFF. This rearrangement joins TRBV12-5 to TRBJ1-1; perhaps TRBD1 as D (5 bases). Trimming stripped 2 bases from V and 3 bases from J, with 16 bases between. The CDR3 contains 16 residues. Germline loops: CDR1 LGHNT, CDR2 FRNRAP.

The CDR3 DNA sequence: TGTGCCAGCAGTTCGGGACAGTCTAAGGGGACCATATATTTT. Residues: CASSSGQSKGTIYF. This rearrangement joins TRBV6-6 to TRBJ1-3, with TRBD1 matching over 7 bases. The CDR3 contains 14 residues. CDR1 is MNHNY and CDR2 is SVGAGI in the germline V gene (reference sequence). The junction had 10 bases not matched to a gene; V was cut back by 4 bases and J by 10 bases.

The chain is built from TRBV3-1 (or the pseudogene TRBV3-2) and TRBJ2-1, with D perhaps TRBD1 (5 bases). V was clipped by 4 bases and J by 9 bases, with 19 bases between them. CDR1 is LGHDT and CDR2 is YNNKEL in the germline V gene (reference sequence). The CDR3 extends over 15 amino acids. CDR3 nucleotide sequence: TGTGCCAGCAGCCTCCTAGACAGTGGAACAGGTGAGCAGTTCTTC. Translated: CASSLLDSGTGEQFF.

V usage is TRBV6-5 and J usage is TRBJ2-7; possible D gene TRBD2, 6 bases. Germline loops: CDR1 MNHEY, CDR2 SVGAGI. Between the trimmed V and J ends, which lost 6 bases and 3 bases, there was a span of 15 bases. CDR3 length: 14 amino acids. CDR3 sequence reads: CASRGLPPLYEQYF. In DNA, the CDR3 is TGTGCCAGCAGAGGACTACCCCCCCTCTACGAGCAGTACTTC.

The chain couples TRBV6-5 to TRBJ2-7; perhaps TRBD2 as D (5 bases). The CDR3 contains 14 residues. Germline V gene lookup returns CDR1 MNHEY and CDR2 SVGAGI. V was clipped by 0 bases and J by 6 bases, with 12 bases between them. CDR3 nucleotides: TGTGCCAGCAGTTACTCGGCCCCGGCGGGCGAGCAGTACTTC. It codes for CASSYSAPAGEQYF.

The CDR3, as DNA: TGTGCCAGCACCCCGGGACAGCAGTATGGCTACACCTTC. It specifies CASTPGQQYGYTF. The chain recombines TRBV6-5 with TRBJ1-2; 7 bases align to TRBD1. Looked up from germline, CDR1 is MNHEY and CDR2 is SVGAGI. V was clipped by 7 bases and J by 5 bases; unmatched bases: 7. This CDR3 has 13 amino acids.

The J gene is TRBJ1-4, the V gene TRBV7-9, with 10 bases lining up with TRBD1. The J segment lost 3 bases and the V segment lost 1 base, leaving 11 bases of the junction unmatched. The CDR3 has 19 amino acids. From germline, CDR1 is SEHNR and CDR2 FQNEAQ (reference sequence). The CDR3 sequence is CASSLGGDRGRLANEKLFF. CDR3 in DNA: TGTGCCAGCAGCTTAGGGGGCGACAGGGGGCGCTTGGCTAATGAAAAACTGTTTTTT.

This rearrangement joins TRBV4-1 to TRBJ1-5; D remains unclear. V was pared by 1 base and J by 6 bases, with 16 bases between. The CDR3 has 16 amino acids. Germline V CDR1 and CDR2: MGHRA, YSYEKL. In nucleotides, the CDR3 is TGCGCCAGCAGCCAAGGGGTGCCCACCGAGGGTCAGCCCCAGCATTTT. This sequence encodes CASSQGVPTEGQPQHF.

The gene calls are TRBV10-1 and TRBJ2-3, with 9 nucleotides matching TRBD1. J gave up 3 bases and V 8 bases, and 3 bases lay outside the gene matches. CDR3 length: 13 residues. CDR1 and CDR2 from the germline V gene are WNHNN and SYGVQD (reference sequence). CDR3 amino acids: CASQQGATDTQYF. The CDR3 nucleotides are TGCGCCAGCCAACAGGGGGCAACAGATACGCAGTATTTT.

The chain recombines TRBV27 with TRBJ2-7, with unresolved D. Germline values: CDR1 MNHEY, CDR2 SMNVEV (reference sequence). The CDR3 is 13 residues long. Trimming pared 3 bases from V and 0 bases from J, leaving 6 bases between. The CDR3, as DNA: TGTGCCAGCAGTTTCCCCGGCTCCTACGAGCAGTACTTC. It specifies CASSFPGSYEQYF.

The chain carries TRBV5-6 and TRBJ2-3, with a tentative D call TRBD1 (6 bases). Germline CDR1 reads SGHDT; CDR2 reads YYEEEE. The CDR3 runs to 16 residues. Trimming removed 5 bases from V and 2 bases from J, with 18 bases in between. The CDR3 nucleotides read TGTGCCAGCAGTGAAATCCGGGACACCCTCACAGATACGCAGTATTTT. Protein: CASSEIRDTLTDTQYF.

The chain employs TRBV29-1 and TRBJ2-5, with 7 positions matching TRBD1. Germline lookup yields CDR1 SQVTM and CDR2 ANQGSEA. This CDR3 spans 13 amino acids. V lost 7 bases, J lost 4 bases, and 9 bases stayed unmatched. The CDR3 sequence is CSGLTGPPETQYF. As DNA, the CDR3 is TGCAGCGGGCTGACAGGGCCCCCAGAGACCCAGTACTTC. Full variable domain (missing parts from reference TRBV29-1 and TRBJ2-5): SAVISQKPSRDICQRGTSLTIQCQVDSQVTMMFWYRQQPGQSLTLIATANQGSEATYESGFVIDKFPISRPNLTFSTLTVSNMSPEDSSIYLCSGLTGPPETQYFGPGTRLLVL.

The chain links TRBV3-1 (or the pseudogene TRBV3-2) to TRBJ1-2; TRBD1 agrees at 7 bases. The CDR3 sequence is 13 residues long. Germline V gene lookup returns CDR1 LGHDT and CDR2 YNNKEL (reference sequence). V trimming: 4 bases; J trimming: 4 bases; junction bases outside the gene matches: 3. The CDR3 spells CASSRGQAYGYTF. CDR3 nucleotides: TGTGCCAGCAGCCGAGGACAGGCCTATGGCTACACCTTC.

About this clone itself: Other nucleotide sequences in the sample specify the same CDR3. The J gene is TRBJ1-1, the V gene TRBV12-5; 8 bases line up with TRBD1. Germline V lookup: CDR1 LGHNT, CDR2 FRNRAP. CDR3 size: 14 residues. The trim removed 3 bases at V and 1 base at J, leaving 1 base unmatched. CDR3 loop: CASGLGQGNTEAFF. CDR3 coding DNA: TGTGCTAGTGGTTTAGGACAGGGGAACACTGAAGCTTTCTTT.

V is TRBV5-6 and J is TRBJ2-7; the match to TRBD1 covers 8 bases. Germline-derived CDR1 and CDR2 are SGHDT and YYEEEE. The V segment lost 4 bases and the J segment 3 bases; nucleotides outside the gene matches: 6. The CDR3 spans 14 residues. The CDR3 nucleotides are TGTGCCAGCAGCCCCGGGACAGGATTCTACGAGCAGTACTTC. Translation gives CASSPGTGFYEQYF.

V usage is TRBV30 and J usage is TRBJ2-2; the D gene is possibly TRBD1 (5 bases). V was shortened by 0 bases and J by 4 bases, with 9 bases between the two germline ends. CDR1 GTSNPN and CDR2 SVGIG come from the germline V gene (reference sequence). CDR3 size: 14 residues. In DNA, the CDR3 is TGTGCCTGGAGTGTAGGGGTCGGCACCGGGGAGCTGTTTTTT. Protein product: CAWSVGVGTGELFF.

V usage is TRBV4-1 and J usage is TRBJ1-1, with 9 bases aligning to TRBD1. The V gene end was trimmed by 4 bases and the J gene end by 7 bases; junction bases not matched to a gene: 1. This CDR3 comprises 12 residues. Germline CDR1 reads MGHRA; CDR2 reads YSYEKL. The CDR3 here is CASSLTGGEAFF. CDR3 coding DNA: TGCGCCAGCAGCCTGACAGGGGGTGAAGCTTTCTTT.

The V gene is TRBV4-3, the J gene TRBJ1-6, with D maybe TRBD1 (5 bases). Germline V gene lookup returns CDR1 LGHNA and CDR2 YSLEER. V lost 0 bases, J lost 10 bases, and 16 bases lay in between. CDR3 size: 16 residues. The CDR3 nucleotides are TGCGCCAGCAGCCAAGATCGAGCGGGGGGTGGCTCACCCCTCCACTTT. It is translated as CASSQDRAGGGSPLHF.

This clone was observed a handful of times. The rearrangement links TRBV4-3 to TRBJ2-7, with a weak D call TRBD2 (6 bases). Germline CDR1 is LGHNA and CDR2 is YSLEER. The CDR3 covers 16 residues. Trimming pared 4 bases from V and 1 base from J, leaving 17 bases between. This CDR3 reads CASSPSLGGESYEQYF. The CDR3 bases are TGCGCCAGCAGCCCTTCTCTTGGCGGGGAATCCTACGAGCAGTACTTC.

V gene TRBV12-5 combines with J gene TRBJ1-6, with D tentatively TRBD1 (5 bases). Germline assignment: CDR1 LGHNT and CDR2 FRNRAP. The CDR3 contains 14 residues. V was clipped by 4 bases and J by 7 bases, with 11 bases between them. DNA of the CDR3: TGTGCTAGTGGTTCGGCCAGGGTAAATTCACCCCTCCACTTT. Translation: CASGSARVNSPLHF.